The present T cell receptor (beta chain) was sequenced within a study of T-cell memory formation after mild COVID-19. Findings and limits, study-wide: Contracting clones from day 15 to 85 had balanced CD4/CD8; later expanders favoured CD4+. Memory from before infection featured some responding clones, which suggests cross-reactive memory joined. Clones that contracted clustered mainly in CM and EM if CD4+ and in EMRA if CD8+.

TCR alpha and TCR beta cDNA libraries with sample barcodes and UMIs came from 5'RACE using constant-segment primers. TCRdb itself ran the 5' RACE reads through MiXCR, one entry per CDR3 protein. The sample yields 30,000 to 50,000 distinct CDR3 sequences, about 6% seen once. This clonotype came up many times. What it binds is unknown. CDR3 length: 16 residues. The V and J ends lost 3 bases and 3 bases respectively, with 15 bases between them. The receptor was isolated from an adult who had mild COVID-19 (a few samples of this study predate the infection). Cell type and time point are not known. Specimen: PBMCs or a T cell subset sorted from them (not recorded which). This sequence joins TRBV23-1 and TRBJ2-1, with D unresolved. TRBV23-1 is an ORF; its function is uncertain. The CDR3 region is CASSHSEKTGYNEQFF. In DNA form, the CDR3 reads TGCGCCAGCAGTCACTCCGAGAAGACTGGCTACAATGAGCAGTTCTTC.